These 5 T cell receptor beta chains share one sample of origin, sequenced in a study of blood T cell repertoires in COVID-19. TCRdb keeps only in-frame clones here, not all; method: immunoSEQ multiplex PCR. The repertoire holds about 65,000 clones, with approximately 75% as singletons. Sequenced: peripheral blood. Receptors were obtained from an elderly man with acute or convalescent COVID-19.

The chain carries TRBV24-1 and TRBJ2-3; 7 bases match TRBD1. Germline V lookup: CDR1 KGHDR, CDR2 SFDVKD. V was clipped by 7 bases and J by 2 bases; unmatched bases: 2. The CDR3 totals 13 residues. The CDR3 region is CATRGTVTDTQYF. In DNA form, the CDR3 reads TGTGCCACCAGAGGGACAGTCACAGATACGCAGTATTTT.

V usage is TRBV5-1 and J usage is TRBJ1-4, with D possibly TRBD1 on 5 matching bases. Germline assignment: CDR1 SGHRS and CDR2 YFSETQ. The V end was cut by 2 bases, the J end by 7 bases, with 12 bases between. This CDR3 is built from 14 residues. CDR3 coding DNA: TGCGCCAGCAGCTTCAGGGATGGTACTGAAAAACTGTTTTTT. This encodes CASSFRDGTEKLFF.

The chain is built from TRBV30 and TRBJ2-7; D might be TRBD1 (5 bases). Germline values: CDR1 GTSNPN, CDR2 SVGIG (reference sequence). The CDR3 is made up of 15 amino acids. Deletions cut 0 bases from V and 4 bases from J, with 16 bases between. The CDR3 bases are TGTGCCTGGAGTGTACGGTCGCAGGGTCCATACGAGCAGTACTTC. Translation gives CAWSVRSQGPYEQYF. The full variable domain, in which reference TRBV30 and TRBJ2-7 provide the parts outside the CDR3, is SQTIHQWPATLVQPVGSPLSLECTVEGTSNPNLYWYRQAAGRGLQLLFYSVGIGQISSEVPQNLSASRPQDRQFILSSKKLLLSDSGFYLCAWSVRSQGPYEQYFGPGTRLTVT.

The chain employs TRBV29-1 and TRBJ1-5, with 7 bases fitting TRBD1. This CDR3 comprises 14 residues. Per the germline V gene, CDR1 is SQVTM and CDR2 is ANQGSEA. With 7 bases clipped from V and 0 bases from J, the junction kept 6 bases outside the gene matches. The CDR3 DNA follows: TGCAGCGCACAGACAGGGAATAGCAATCAGCCCCAGCATTTT. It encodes CSAQTGNSNQPQHF.

The CDR3 DNA sequence: TGCGCCAGCAGTCCCGACAGCCGCGGAACTGAAGCTTTCTTT. This sequence encodes CASSPDSRGTEAFF. The V call is TRBV5-1, the J call TRBJ1-1; D may be TRBD1 (5 bases). The V end lost 5 bases, the J end lost 5 bases, and 16 bases lay between the germline ends. Per germline, CDR1 SGHRS and CDR2 YFSETQ. The CDR3 contains 14 residues.